This T cell receptor beta chain was obtained from a study of identical twins. Whole-study results and caveats: Twin-shared out-of-frame alpha sequences showed excess low generation probability. Insertion counts were lower in abundant cord blood beta clonotypes, a trend that memory repertoires did not show. It was out-of-frame TCR alpha sharing in monozygotic twins that models underestimated. Not following the same donors, the study drew its conclusions from cross-sectional statistical analysis.

To note about this clonotype: The antigen is unknown.

A single record per CDR3 protein comes from TCRdb applying MiXCR to the 5' RACE reads. The sample holds approximately 600,000 distinct CDR3 sequences, 9% to 10% seen once. The CDR3 runs 16 residues. Trimming took 6 bases from V and 5 from J; bases not matched to a gene: 10. Germline V gives CDR1 MNHNS, CDR2 SASEGT. This sample was shared with a second study, whose subject was yellow fever vaccine responses in identical twins.

The clonotype was recovered from a young woman in good health. V is TRBV6-1 and J is TRBJ2-5; 12 bases are shared with TRBD2. The material sequenced was PBMCs. The CDR3 DNA is TGTGCCAGCAGCCCCTGGCTAGCGGGGGGGCGTGAGACCCAGTACTTC. Translating it yields CASSPWLAGGRETQYF.